Below are 20 T cell receptor beta chains sequenced from a single sample in a study of T cells after yellow fever vaccination. One entry per CDR3 protein, called by TCRdb with MiXCR from the 5' RACE reads. The sample yields hundreds of thousands of distinct CDR3 sequences, more than 9% seen once. Sequencing was performed on PBMCs, taken on the day of the yellow fever booster vaccination. The receptors were sampled from a man aged 25-45 years who received the YFV17D yellow fever vaccine.

The chain combines TRBV9 with TRBJ2-2; D uncertain. CDR1 is SGDLS, CDR2 YYNGEE, per germline. The length of the CDR3 is 15 residues. V was clipped by 0 bases and J by 4 bases, with 10 bases between them. As DNA, the CDR3 is TGTGCCAGCAGCGTAGCCAGTTTTGTCACCGGGGAGCTGTTTTTT. Encoded protein: CASSVASFVTGELFF.

This clonotype was observed a few times. The chain combines TRBV12-3 or TRBV12-4 with TRBJ2-7; D is undetermined. V lost 6 bases to trimming and J lost 7 bases, with 10 bases between them. This CDR3 comprises 11 residues. The CDR3 region is CASRDLREQYF. The CDR3 nucleotides are TGTGCCAGCAGGGATCTCCGGGAGCAGTACTTC.

The V call is TRBV24-1, the J call TRBJ2-2, with 10 positions matching TRBD2. Germline loops: CDR1 KGHDR, CDR2 SFDVKD. The CDR3 has 16 amino acids. The V gene end was trimmed by 3 bases and the J gene end by 1 base; junction bases not matched to a gene: 1. The CDR3 reads CATSDEREGNTGELFF. The CDR3 DNA reads TGTGCCACCAGTGATGAGCGGGAGGGGAACACCGGGGAGCTGTTTTTT.

This clonotype occurred a few times. The chain has TRBV9 and TRBJ2-7; 11 bases fit TRBD1. The CDR3 contains 18 residues. J lost 6 bases, V lost 0 bases, and 14 bases had no gene match. The V gene's germline CDR1 is SGDLS and CDR2 YYNGEE. DNA of the CDR3: TGTGCCAGCAGCGTAGGTTGGACTTCTTGGGACAGGGGGTCCGAGCAGTACTTC. This codes for CASSVGWTSWDRGSEQYF.

This clonotype was recorded a few times. V is TRBV7-8 and J is TRBJ2-5, with a weak D call TRBD2 (6 bases). The CDR3 contains 15 residues. Trimming left V 3 bases short and J 7 bases short, with 18 bases between. CDR1 is SGHVS and CDR2 is FQNEAQ in the germline V gene. Here the CDR3 DNA reads TGTGCCAGCAGCTTCCTTGGCGGGAACGGGGGGACCCAGTACTTC. Translated: CASSFLGGNGGTQYF. Complete variable domain (other parts from reference TRBV7-8 and TRBJ2-5): GAGVSQSPRYKVAKRGQDVALRCDPISGHVSLFWYQQALGQGPEFLTYFQNEAQLDKSGLPSDRFFAERPEGSVSTLKIQRTQQEDSAVYLCASSFLGGNGGTQYFGPGTRLLVL.

This clonotype was counted a few times. This rearrangement joins TRBV27 to TRBJ2-2, with D maybe TRBD2 (5 bases). Trimming took off 5 bases at V and 5 bases at J, with 12 bases between the two ends. Germline CDR1 and CDR2: MNHEY and SMNVEV (reference sequence). The CDR3 is made up of 14 amino acids. CDR3 nucleotide sequence: TGTGCCAGCAGTCTTGCAGGACTTACCGGGGAGCTGTTTTTT. This gives the protein CASSLAGLTGELFF.

This clonotype appeared a few times. The chain carries TRBV20-1 and TRBJ2-7; 8 bases are shared with TRBD2. The CDR3 extends over 15 amino acids. V trimming: 6 bases; J trimming: 5 bases; junction bases outside the gene matches: 15. The germline gives CDR1 DFQATT, CDR2 SNEGSKA (reference sequence). In nucleotides, the CDR3 is TGCAGTGCACGAAAAACTAGCGGACGTACCCACGAGCAGTACTTC. The encoded protein is CSARKTSGRTHEQYF.

This clonotype was detected only a few times. The gene calls are TRBV12-3 or TRBV12-4 and TRBJ2-3; perhaps TRBD2 as D (6 bases). V was pared by 3 bases and J by 2 bases, with 15 bases between. The CDR3 totals 16 residues. In DNA, the CDR3 is TGTGCCAGCAGTTTTGAGGTGGCGGGACCCACAGATACGCAGTATTTT. It encodes CASSFEVAGPTDTQYF.

The chain recombines TRBV7-2 with TRBJ2-3; D possibly matches TRBD1 or TRBD2 (5 bases each). The length of the CDR3 is 15 residues. Looked up from germline, CDR1 is SGHTA and CDR2 is FQGNSA. Trimming stripped 3 bases from V and 5 bases from J, with 15 bases between. CDR3 protein: CASSFGAPTGDTQYF. CDR3 nucleotide sequence: TGTGCCAGCAGCTTCGGGGCGCCGACGGGAGATACGCAGTATTTT. The full variable domain, rest sourced from reference TRBV7-2 and TRBJ2-3, is GAGVSQSPSNKVTEKGKDVELRCDPISGHTALYWYRQSLGQGLEFLIYFQGNSAPDKSGLPSDRFSAERTGGSVSTLTIQRTQQEDSAVYLCASSFGAPTGDTQYFGPGTRLTVL.

This clonotype occurred a few times. This sequence joins TRBV5-1 and TRBJ2-7; D gene unclear. Germline V lookup: CDR1 SGHRS, CDR2 YFSETQ. The CDR3 covers 13 residues. With 0 bases removed from V and 6 bases from J, the gap between germline ends came to 10 bases. CDR3 DNA sequence: TGCGCCAGCAGCTTGGCCCTCGAGTTCGAGCAGTACTTC. This gives the protein CASSLALEFEQYF.

The rearrangement joins TRBV5-1 to TRBJ1-1; D unresolved. The V and J ends lost 0 bases and 5 bases respectively, with 11 bases between them. This CDR3 is built from 14 residues. Germline CDR1 is SGHRS and CDR2 is YFSETQ. The CDR3 here is CASSLGGMGTEAFF. CDR3 coding DNA: TGCGCCAGCAGCTTGGGCGGCATGGGAACTGAAGCTTTCTTT.

This clonotype came up a few times. V gene TRBV24-1 combines with J gene TRBJ2-5, with D possibly being TRBD1 (6 bases). This CDR3 region has 15 residues. With 1 base removed from V and 2 bases from J, the gap between germline ends came to 10 bases. Looked up from germline, CDR1 is KGHDR and CDR2 is SFDVKD. This CDR3 reads CATSDFFQGQETQYF. In DNA form, the CDR3 reads TGTGCCACCAGTGATTTTTTCCAGGGGCAAGAGACCCAGTACTTC.

V is TRBV9 and J is TRBJ2-7; D is unclear. The CDR3 has 16 residues. With 7 bases removed from V and 2 bases from J, the gap between germline ends came to 22 bases. The V gene's germline CDR1 is SGDLS and CDR2 YYNGEE. The CDR3 region has the DNA TGTGCCAGCTCCCACCGTGGGGAACGCGTAGCCTACGAGCAGTACTTC. Protein sequence: CASSHRGERVAYEQYF. The full variable domain, its missing parts supplied by reference TRBV9 and TRBJ2-7, is DSGVTQTPKHLITATGQRVTLRCSPRSGDLSVYWYQQSLDQGLQFLIQYYNGEERAKGNILERFSAQQFPDLHSELNLSSLELGDSALYFCASSHRGERVAYEQYFGPGTRLTVT.

Only a few counts were recorded for this clonotype. The chain recombines TRBV30 with TRBJ2-1; TRBD1 agrees at 7 bases. V shed 8 bases and J 7 bases; nucleotides not matched to a gene: 17. Germline V gives CDR1 GTSNPN, CDR2 SVGIG (reference sequence). This CDR3 contains 15 residues. DNA of the CDR3: TGTGCCGGGTGCTTTACAGGGGTGAGGTTTAATGAGCAGTTCTTC. It yields the protein CAGCFTGVRFNEQFF.

Only a few counts were recorded for this clonotype. The chain is built from TRBV9 and TRBJ2-1; D gene unclear. This CDR3 comprises 14 residues. V was clipped by 3 bases and J by 6 bases, with 13 bases between them. Germline CDR1 and CDR2: SGDLS and YYNGEE. The DNA for the CDR3 is TGTGCCAGCAGCGCACCGTTGGGTGGCAATGAGCAGTTCTTC. Translated: CASSAPLGGNEQFF.

This clonotype was counted between two and nine times. The J gene is TRBJ1-1, the V gene TRBV5-1, with a tentative D call TRBD1 (6 bases). Per the germline V gene, CDR1 is SGHRS and CDR2 is YFSETQ. Trimming cost V 5 bases and J 1 base, with 12 bases left between them. The CDR3 runs to 14 residues. Here the CDR3 DNA reads TGCGCCAGCAGGGAGGACAGAACGAACACTGAAGCTTTCTTT. This codes for CASREDRTNTEAFF.

This clonotype was picked up many times. This chain joins TRBV7-6 and TRBJ2-7; 7 nucleotides match TRBD1. From germline, CDR1 is SGHVS and CDR2 FNYEAQ. This CDR3 contains 15 residues. The junction had 5 bases not matched to a gene; V was cut back by 3 bases and J by 0 bases. CDR3 sequence reads: CASSFLTGPSYEQYF. The CDR3 bases are TGTGCCAGCAGCTTCCTGACAGGGCCCTCCTACGAGCAGTACTTC.

The chain couples TRBV20-1 to TRBJ1-2; no definite D call. Between the trimmed V and J ends, which lost 5 bases and 0 bases, there was a span of 13 bases. The CDR3 loop spans 14 amino acids. Germline CDR1 is DFQATT and CDR2 is SNEGSKA (reference sequence). The CDR3 coding sequence is TGCAGTGCTCCACCTTCTTATCCTAACTATGGCTACACCTTC. Its translation is CSAPPSYPNYGYTF.

The chain's CDR3 is CSVTAWLAPSYNEQFF. The CDR3 nucleotides are TGCAGTGTAACCGCATGGCTAGCGCCCTCCTACAATGAGCAGTTCTTC. The chain couples TRBV20-1 to TRBJ2-1; perhaps TRBD2 as D (6 bases). Germline V gives CDR1 DFQATT, CDR2 SNEGSKA (reference sequence). The ends were cut back, 7 bases at V and 0 bases at J, with 19 bases in the middle. The CDR3 has 16 amino acids.

The J gene is TRBJ2-7, the V gene TRBV6-5, with 10 nucleotides matching TRBD1. V was clipped by 0 bases and J by 5 bases; unmatched bases: 4. This CDR3 region has 15 residues. Germline V lookup: CDR1 MNHEY, CDR2 SVGAGI. The CDR3 loop reads CASSYSWTGGNEQYF. The CDR3 DNA is TGTGCCAGCAGTTACTCGTGGACAGGGGGAAACGAGCAGTACTTC.